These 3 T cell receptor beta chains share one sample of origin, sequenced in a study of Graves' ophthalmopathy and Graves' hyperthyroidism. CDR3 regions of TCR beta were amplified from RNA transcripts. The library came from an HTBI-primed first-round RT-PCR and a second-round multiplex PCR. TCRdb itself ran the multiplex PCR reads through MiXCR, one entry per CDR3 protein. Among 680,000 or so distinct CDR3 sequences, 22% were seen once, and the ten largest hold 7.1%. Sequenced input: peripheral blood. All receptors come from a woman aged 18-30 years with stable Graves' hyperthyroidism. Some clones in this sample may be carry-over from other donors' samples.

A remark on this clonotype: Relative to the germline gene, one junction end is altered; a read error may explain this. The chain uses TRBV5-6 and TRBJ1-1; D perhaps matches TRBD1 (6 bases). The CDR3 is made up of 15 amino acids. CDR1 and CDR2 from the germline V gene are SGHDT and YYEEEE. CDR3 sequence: CASSFYSRGNTEAFF. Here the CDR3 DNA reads TGCGCCAGCAGCTTTTATTCCAGGGGCAACACTGAAGCTTTCTTT.

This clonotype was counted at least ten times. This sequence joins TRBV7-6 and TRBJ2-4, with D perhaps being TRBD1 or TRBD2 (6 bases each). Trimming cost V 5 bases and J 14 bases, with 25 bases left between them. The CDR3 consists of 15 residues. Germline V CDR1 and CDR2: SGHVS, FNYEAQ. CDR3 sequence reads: CASSPRGGRSPIKYF. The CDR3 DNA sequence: TGTGCCAGCAGCCCCCGAGGGGGGCGGTCGCCGATTAAGTACTTC.

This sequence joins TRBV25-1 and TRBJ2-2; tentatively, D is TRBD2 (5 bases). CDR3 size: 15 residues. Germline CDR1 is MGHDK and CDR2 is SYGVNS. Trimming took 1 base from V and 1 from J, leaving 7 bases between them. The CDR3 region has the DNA TGTGCCAGCAGTGAATTGGGAGAGAACACCGGGGAGCTGTTTTTT. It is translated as CASSELGENTGELFF.